The rows below give T cell receptor beta chains drawn from one sample of a study of blood T cell repertoires in COVID-19. Some clones are missing from TCRdb's copy, which holds only in-frame ones; the method was immunoSEQ multiplex PCR. The table lists over 200,000 clones, 65% to 90% of them singletons, with around 15% in the top ten. The specimen sequenced was PBMCs or T cells enriched from blood (not recorded which). These receptors all stem from a man younger than 30 who had recovered from COVID-19. CDR3s include the opening cysteine and the closing phenylalanine or tryptophan. Fields, in order: V gene, J gene, D gene, clone size, CDR3 protein, CDR3 DNA. D genes are given only for firm matches. A row's size may be missing; if present it is once, few, many or a size class.

v_call: TRBV11-3; j_call: TRBJ2-7; d_call: -; clone_size: -; cdr3_aa: CASSLAGQSYEQYF; cdr3_nt: TGTGCCAGCAGCTTAGCAGGACAAAGCTACGAGCAGTACTTC
v_call: TRBV4-2; j_call: TRBJ1-6; d_call: TRBD1; clone_size: -; cdr3_aa: CASSQVPGDRGSPLHF; cdr3_nt: TGTGCCAGCAGCCAAGTTCCAGGGGACAGGGGCTCACCCCTCCACTTT
v_call: TRBV5-1; j_call: TRBJ2-1; d_call: -; clone_size: once; cdr3_aa: CASLHETYNEQFF; cdr3_nt: TGCGCCAGTTTACACGAGACTTACAATGAGCAGTTCTTC
v_call: TRBV5-1; j_call: TRBJ2-7; d_call: TRBD2; clone_size: -; cdr3_aa: CASSRGGDYYEQYF; cdr3_nt: TGCGCCAGCAGCAGGGGAGGGGACTACTACGAGCAGTACTTC
v_call: TRBV3-1/TRBV3-2; j_call: TRBJ2-7; d_call: -; clone_size: -; cdr3_aa: CASSPVGYRASYEQYF; cdr3_nt: TGTGCCAGCAGCCCCGTAGGTTACAGGGCCTCCTACGAGCAGTACTTC
v_call: TRBV7-9; j_call: TRBJ2-1; d_call: -; clone_size: -; cdr3_aa: CGSLGGNEQFF; cdr3_nt: TGTGGGTCCTTGGGGGGAAATGAGCAGTTCTTC
v_call: TRBV7-8; j_call: TRBJ1-3; d_call: TRBD1; clone_size: -; cdr3_aa: CASSLGTGGSGNTIYF; cdr3_nt: TGTGCCAGCAGCTTAGGGACAGGGGGCTCTGGAAACACCATATATTTT
v_call: TRBV20-1; j_call: TRBJ2-7; d_call: -; clone_size: -; cdr3_aa: CSASNGYEQYF; cdr3_nt: TGCAGTGCTAGTAACGGCTACGAGCAGTACTTC
v_call: TRBV5-8; j_call: TRBJ1-1; d_call: TRBD1; clone_size: -; cdr3_aa: CASRTPGQGSTEAFF; cdr3_nt: TGTGCCAGCAGGACTCCGGGACAGGGGTCCACTGAAGCTTTCTTT
v_call: TRBV7-9; j_call: TRBJ2-6; d_call: -; clone_size: -; cdr3_aa: CASSAIGIAGANVLTF; cdr3_nt: TGTGCCAGCAGCGCAATAGGGATAGCGGGGGCCAACGTCCTGACTTTC
v_call: TRBV4-2; j_call: TRBJ2-1; d_call: TRBD1; clone_size: many; cdr3_aa: CASSLIGTGFNEQFF; cdr3_nt: TGTGCCAGCAGCCTTATCGGGACAGGGTTCAATGAGCAGTTCTTC
v_call: TRBV3-1/TRBV3-2; j_call: TRBJ1-1; d_call: -; clone_size: -; cdr3_aa: CATGRNTEAFF; cdr3_nt: TGTGCTACAGGACGGAACACTGAAGCTTTCTTT
v_call: TRBV2; j_call: TRBJ1-2; d_call: -; clone_size: -; cdr3_aa: CASREDSYGYTF; cdr3_nt: TGTGCCAGCAGGGAAGACAGCTATGGCTACACCTTC
v_call: TRBV28; j_call: TRBJ1-1; d_call: -; clone_size: -; cdr3_aa: CASGWAANTEAFF; cdr3_nt: TGTGCCAGCGGCTGGGCAGCCAACACTGAAGCTTTCTTT
v_call: TRBV28; j_call: TRBJ1-1; d_call: -; clone_size: -; cdr3_aa: CASSLSKLGSAEAFF; cdr3_nt: TGTGCCAGCAGTTTATCTAAGCTTGGTAGCGCTGAAGCTTTCTTT
v_call: TRBV7-8; j_call: TRBJ1-2; d_call: -; clone_size: -; cdr3_aa: CASSLVGREGYGYTF; cdr3_nt: TGTGCCAGCAGCTTAGTGGGCAGGGAGGGCTATGGCTACACCTTC
v_call: TRBV9; j_call: TRBJ1-6; d_call: -; clone_size: -; cdr3_aa: CASSVGVESPLHF; cdr3_nt: TGTGCCAGCAGCGTAGGTGTAGAATCACCCCTCCACTTT
v_call: TRBV7-2; j_call: TRBJ1-2; d_call: TRBD1; clone_size: -; cdr3_aa: CASSQAGTVTKGYTF; cdr3_nt: TGTGCCAGCAGCCAGGCCGGGACAGTAACTAAGGGCTACACCTTC
v_call: TRBV28; j_call: TRBJ2-7; d_call: -; clone_size: -; cdr3_aa: CASSRGPRPSF; cdr3_nt: TGTGCCAGCAGTCGAGGGCCCCGACCGTCTTTC
v_call: TRBV27; j_call: TRBJ2-6; d_call: -; clone_size: -; cdr3_aa: CASRDRYLSGANVLTF; cdr3_nt: TGTGCCAGCAGGGACAGATACCTCTCTGGGGCCAACGTCCTGACTTTC
v_call: TRBV19; j_call: TRBJ2-3; d_call: -; clone_size: -; cdr3_aa: CASSMGQGPADTQYF; cdr3_nt: TGTGCCAGTAGTATGGGTCAGGGGCCGGCAGATACGCAGTATTTT
v_call: TRBV28; j_call: TRBJ1-1; d_call: -; clone_size: -; cdr3_aa: CAAGSGSTEAFF; cdr3_nt: TGTGCGGCGGGGTCTGGGTCCACTGAAGCTTTCTTT
v_call: TRBV7-2; j_call: TRBJ2-5; d_call: TRBD1; clone_size: -; cdr3_aa: CASSSNGQGARETQYF; cdr3_nt: TGTGCCAGCAGCTCAAACGGACAGGGGGCTAGAGAGACCCAGTACTTC
v_call: TRBV12-3/TRBV12-4; j_call: TRBJ2-1; d_call: -; clone_size: -; cdr3_aa: CASSRLEYHEQFF; cdr3_nt: TGTGCCAGCAGTAGACTAGAGTACCATGAGCAGTTCTTC
v_call: TRBV7-2; j_call: TRBJ2-6; d_call: -; clone_size: -; cdr3_aa: CASSLDYTGANVLTF; cdr3_nt: TGTGCCAGCAGCCTAGACTATACTGGGGCCAACGTCCTGACTTTC
v_call: TRBV27; j_call: TRBJ1-1; d_call: -; clone_size: once; cdr3_aa: CASSLSWAANTEAFF; cdr3_nt: TGTGCCAGCAGTTTATCCTGGGCAGCTAACACTGAAGCTTTCTTT
v_call: TRBV18; j_call: TRBJ2-3; d_call: TRBD2; clone_size: -; cdr3_aa: CASSPLSAGGPDTQYF; cdr3_nt: TGTGCCAGCTCACCACTATCAGCGGGAGGGCCGGACACGCAGTATTTT
v_call: TRBV6-5; j_call: TRBJ1-2; d_call: TRBD1; clone_size: -; cdr3_aa: CASSFQTGGGYGYTF; cdr3_nt: TGTGCCAGCAGTTTCCAGACAGGGGGCGGCTATGGCTACACCTTC
v_call: TRBV15; j_call: TRBJ2-5; d_call: -; clone_size: -; cdr3_aa: CATSRDSTGRETQYF; cdr3_nt: TGTGCCACCAGCAGAGATTCGACAGGTCGAGAGACCCAGTACTTC
v_call: TRBV11-2; j_call: TRBJ2-2; d_call: -; clone_size: -; cdr3_aa: CASSLVWDTHMELFF; cdr3_nt: TGTGCCAGCAGCTTAGTGTGGGACACCCACATGGAGCTGTTTTTT
v_call: TRBV10-1; j_call: TRBJ2-1; d_call: -; clone_size: -; cdr3_aa: CASSEDWSEQFF; cdr3_nt: TGCGCCAGCAGTGAGGATTGGAGTGAGCAGTTCTTC
v_call: TRBV28; j_call: TRBJ2-1; d_call: -; clone_size: -; cdr3_aa: CASSLYGQPFF; cdr3_nt: TGTGCCAGCAGTTTATATGGACAGCCGTTCTTC
v_call: TRBV11-2; j_call: TRBJ2-7; d_call: TRBD1; clone_size: -; cdr3_aa: CASRRQGSYEQYF; cdr3_nt: TGTGCCAGCAGAAGACAGGGGTCTTACGAGCAGTACTTC
v_call: TRBV7-8; j_call: TRBJ1-3; d_call: TRBD1; clone_size: few; cdr3_aa: CASSLGIRTGSGNTIYF; cdr3_nt: TGTGCCAGCAGCTTAGGGATCCGGACAGGTTCTGGAAACACCATATATTTT
v_call: TRBV2; j_call: TRBJ1-3; d_call: -; clone_size: -; cdr3_aa: CASSNDRSGNTIYF; cdr3_nt: TGTGCCAGCTCTAACGACAGGTCGGGAAACACCATATATTTT
v_call: TRBV19; j_call: TRBJ2-5; d_call: TRBD2; clone_size: -; cdr3_aa: CASSISGSGKTQYF; cdr3_nt: TGTGCCAGTAGTATTAGCGGGAGTGGAAAGACCCAGTACTTC
v_call: TRBV11-3; j_call: TRBJ2-2; d_call: TRBD2; clone_size: -; cdr3_aa: CASSLAGATGELFF; cdr3_nt: TGTGCCAGCAGTTTAGCGGGAGCTACCGGGGAGCTGTTTTTT
v_call: TRBV6-1; j_call: TRBJ1-5; d_call: -; clone_size: -; cdr3_aa: CASSEIGGGNQPQHF; cdr3_nt: TGTGCCAGCAGTGAAATTGGAGGAGGCAATCAGCCCCAGCATTTT
v_call: TRBV6-5; j_call: TRBJ2-1; d_call: TRBD2; clone_size: -; cdr3_aa: CASSLVAGGGNEQFF; cdr3_nt: TGTGCCAGCAGTCTAGTAGCGGGGGGTGGGAATGAGCAGTTCTTC
v_call: TRBV5-6; j_call: TRBJ2-7; d_call: TRBD1; clone_size: -; cdr3_aa: CASSFPGQYTYEQYF; cdr3_nt: TGTGCCAGCAGCTTCCCGGGACAGTATACCTACGAGCAGTACTTC
v_call: TRBV29-1; j_call: TRBJ1-2; d_call: -; clone_size: -; cdr3_aa: CSVEWQGGEGYTF; cdr3_nt: TGCAGCGTTGAATGGCAGGGCGGCGAGGGCTACACCTTC
v_call: TRBV9; j_call: TRBJ2-7; d_call: -; clone_size: -; cdr3_aa: CASSLPYEQYF; cdr3_nt: TGTGCCAGCAGCCTCCCCTACGAGCAGTACTTC
v_call: TRBV7-2; j_call: TRBJ2-5; d_call: TRBD2; clone_size: -; cdr3_aa: CASGMRGGPQETQYF; cdr3_nt: TGTGCCAGCGGGATGCGGGGGGGACCCCAAGAGACCCAGTACTTC
v_call: TRBV28; j_call: TRBJ2-3; d_call: -; clone_size: -; cdr3_aa: CASREAPSTDTQYF; cdr3_nt: TGTGCCAGCAGGGAGGCCCCGAGCACAGATACGCAGTATTTT
v_call: TRBV24-1; j_call: TRBJ2-5; d_call: TRBD1; clone_size: -; cdr3_aa: CATSDLGQGTETQYF; cdr3_nt: TGTGCCACCAGTGATTTGGGACAGGGGACGGAGACCCAGTACTTC